These 3 T cell receptor beta chains came from one sample sequenced in a study of OX40 agonist ivuxolimab in advanced cancers. Only in-frame clones appear in the TCRdb table, and some are missing; sequencing was by immunoSEQ multiplex PCR. The sample has roughly 23,000 clones; approximately 90% are singletons. The material was CD4+ or CD8+ T cells sorted from blood, obtained in a trial of the OX40 agonist ivuxolimab. These receptor sequences come from an adult with an advanced solid tumor such as melanoma, head and neck, liver or kidney cancer.

The chain combines TRBV6-5 with TRBJ2-7, with D possibly being TRBD1 or TRBD2 (7 bases each). Germline CDR1 MNHEY, CDR2 SVGAGI. V was clipped by 6 bases and J by 3 bases, with 18 bases between them. The CDR3 runs 15 residues. The DNA of the CDR3 is TGTGCCAGCAGGGCGGGGGCAGGGGGTTACTACGAGCAGTACTTC. The encoded protein is CASRAGAGGYYEQYF.

The chain employs TRBV19 and TRBJ2-7, with D tentatively TRBD1 or TRBD2 (5 bases each). V was cut by 5 bases and J by 7 bases, with 12 bases left in between. The CDR3 is 12 amino acids. The germline gives CDR1 LNHDA, CDR2 SQIVND (reference sequence). The CDR3 is CASSFRGSEQYF. The DNA of the CDR3 is TGTGCCAGTAGTTTCCGGGGCTCGGAGCAGTACTTC.

This clone was counted a few times. V usage is TRBV7-6 and J usage is TRBJ2-7, with D hard to call. V gave up 0 bases and J gave up 4 bases, with 7 bases separating them. Germline V gene sequence: CDR1 SGHVS, CDR2 FNYEAQ. The CDR3 consists of 13 residues. CDR3 DNA: TGTGCCAGCAGCTTAGCTCCGGATTACGAGCAGTACTTC. Amino acids: CASSLAPDYEQYF.